This T cell receptor (beta chain) was captured in a study of CD8 T cells in ankylosing spondylitis. Comments on this clonotype: The antigen is not known.

This CDR3 region has 12 residues. V was clipped by 3 bases and J by 0 bases, with 2 bases between them. Study-level results: Several highly homologous variants made up a TCR beta motif that seemed to typify ankylosing spondylitis blood.

Making the TCR beta libraries involved quantitative 5'-RACE with molecular barcodes. TCRdb used MiXCR to reprocess the 5' RACE reads, holding one entry per CDR3 protein. The table has around 130,000 distinct CDR3 sequences, roughly 15% seen once; the top ten hold around a third. The clonotype was recovered from a male donor with ankylosing spondylitis. This rearrangement joins TRBV12-3 or TRBV12-4 to TRBJ1-1; no firm D call. Input material: blood, either unsorted or a sorted T cell fraction (not recorded which). The CDR3 is CASSFVNTEAFF. The CDR3 coding sequence is TGTGCCAGCAGTTTTGTGAACACTGAAGCTTTCTTT.